The source of this T cell receptor beta chain is a study of cytomegalovirus exposure and HLA in healthy donors. Study observations and caveats: There were several of the most significant clusters that appeared linked to common viral pathogens in a later analysis. Analyses of presence and absence presupposed an approximately uniform sequencing depth across donors.

After removal of 5 bases from V and 1 base from J, the junction contained 4 bases not matched to a gene. CDR1 is SGHAT, CDR2 FQDESV, per germline (reference sequence). CDR3 length: 16 amino acids. Use of 60 Vbeta and 13 Jbeta primers characterized the PCR. Measured with immunoSEQ multiplex PCR; TCRdb has only the in-frame clones, and not every one. The sample holds 120,000 or so clones; 80% are singletons and the top ten take 1%. Comment on this clone: The antigen is not known.

The sequencing sample was made of PBMCs. V and J are TRBV11-1 and TRBJ2-1; the match to TRBD2 covers 11 bases. The source is a man between 40 and 49 years old in good health and CMV-seronegative. CDR3 region: CASSDTSGRSYNEQFF. Here the CDR3 DNA reads TGTGCCAGCAGCGACACTAGCGGGAGATCCTACAATGAGCAGTTCTTC.